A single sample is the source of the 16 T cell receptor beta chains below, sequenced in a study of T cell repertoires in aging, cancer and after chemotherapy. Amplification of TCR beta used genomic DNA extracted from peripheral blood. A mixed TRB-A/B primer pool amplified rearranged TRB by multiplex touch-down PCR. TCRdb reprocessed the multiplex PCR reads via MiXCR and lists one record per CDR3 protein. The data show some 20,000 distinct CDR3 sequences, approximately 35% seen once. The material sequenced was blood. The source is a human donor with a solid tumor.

The CDR3: CSVGQGVYEQYF. As DNA, the CDR3 is TGCAGCGTTGGGCAGGGGGTTTACGAGCAGTACTTC. The genes are TRBV29-1 and TRBJ2-7; 7 nucleotides match TRBD1. The germline V gene has CDR1 SQVTM and CDR2 ANQGSEA. V lost 4 bases to trimming and J lost 4 bases; unmatched junction nucleotides: 4. The CDR3 length is 12 residues.

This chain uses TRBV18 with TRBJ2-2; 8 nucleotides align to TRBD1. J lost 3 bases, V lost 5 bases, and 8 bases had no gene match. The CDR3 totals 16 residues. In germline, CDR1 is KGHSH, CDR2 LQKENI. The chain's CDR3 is CASSVTGAPHTGELFF. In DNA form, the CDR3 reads TGTGCCAGCTCAGTGACAGGGGCGCCCCACACCGGGGAGCTGTTTTTT.

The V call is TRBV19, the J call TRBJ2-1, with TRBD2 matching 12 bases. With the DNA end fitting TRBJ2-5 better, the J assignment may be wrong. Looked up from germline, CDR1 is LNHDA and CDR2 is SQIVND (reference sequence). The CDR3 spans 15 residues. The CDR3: CASSMTSGGRETQYF. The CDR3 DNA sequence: TGTGCCAGTAGTATGACTAGCGGGGGTCGGGAGACCCAGTACTTC.

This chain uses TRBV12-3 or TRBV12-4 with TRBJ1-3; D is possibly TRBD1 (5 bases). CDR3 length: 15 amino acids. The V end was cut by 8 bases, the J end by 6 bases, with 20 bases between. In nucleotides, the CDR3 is TGTGCCAGCGGCGATGGTCCAGGGATAGTAAACACCATATATTTT. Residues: CASGDGPGIVNTIYF.

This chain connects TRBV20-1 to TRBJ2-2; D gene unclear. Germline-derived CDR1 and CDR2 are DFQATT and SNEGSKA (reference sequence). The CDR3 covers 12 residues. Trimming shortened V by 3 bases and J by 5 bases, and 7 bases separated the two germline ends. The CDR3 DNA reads TGCAGTGCTAGCGTGGGTACCGGGGAGCTGTTTTTT. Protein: CSASVGTGELFF.

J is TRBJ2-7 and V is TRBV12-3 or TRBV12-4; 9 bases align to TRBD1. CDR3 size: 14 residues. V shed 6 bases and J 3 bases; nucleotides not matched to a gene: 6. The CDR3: CASSSQGARYEQYF. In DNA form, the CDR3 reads TGTGCCAGCAGCTCACAGGGGGCGCGCTACGAGCAGTACTTC.

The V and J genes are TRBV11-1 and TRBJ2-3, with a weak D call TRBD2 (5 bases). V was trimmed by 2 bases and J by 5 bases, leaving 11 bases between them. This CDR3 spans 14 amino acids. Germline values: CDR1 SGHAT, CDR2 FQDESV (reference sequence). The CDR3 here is CASSLTLAQDTQYF. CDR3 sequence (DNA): TGTGCCAGCAGCTTAACCCTAGCTCAAGATACGCAGTATTTT.

This CDR3 reads CASSLGGSGNTEAFF. The CDR3 nucleotides read TGTGCCAGCAGCTTGGGGGGCTCAGGCAACACTGAAGCTTTCTTT. The gene calls are TRBV5-4 and TRBJ1-1, with D possibly TRBD1 on 5 matching bases. V shed 0 bases and J shed 2 bases, with 11 bases lying between them. The CDR3 runs 15 residues. CDR1 and CDR2 from the germline V gene are SGHNT and YYREEE (reference sequence).

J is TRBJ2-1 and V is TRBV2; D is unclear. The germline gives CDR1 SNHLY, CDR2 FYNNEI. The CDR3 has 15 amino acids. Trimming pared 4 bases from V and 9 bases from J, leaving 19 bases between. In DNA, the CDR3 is TGTGCCAGCAGTGGAGGAACCAATCTGGGCGGTGAGCAGTTCTTC. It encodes CASSGGTNLGGEQFF. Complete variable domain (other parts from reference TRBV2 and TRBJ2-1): EPEVTQTPSHQVTQMGQEVILRCVPISNHLYFYWYRQILGQKVEFLVSFYNNEISEKSEIFDDQFSVERPDGSNFTLKIRSTKLEDSAMYFCASSGGTNLGGEQFFGPGTRLTVL.

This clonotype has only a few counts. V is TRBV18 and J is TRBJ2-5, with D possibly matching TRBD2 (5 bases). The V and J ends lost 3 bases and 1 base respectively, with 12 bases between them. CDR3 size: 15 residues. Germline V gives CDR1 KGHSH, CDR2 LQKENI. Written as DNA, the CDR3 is TGTGCCAGCTCACCTACTCCGGGATCCCAAGAGACCCAGTACTTC. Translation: CASSPTPGSQETQYF. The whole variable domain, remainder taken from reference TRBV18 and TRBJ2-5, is NAGVMQNPRHLVRRRGQEARLRCSPMKGHSHVYWYRQLPEEGLKFMVYLQKENIIDESGMPKERFSAEFPKEGPSILRIQQVVRGDSAAYFCASSPTPGSQETQYFGPGTRLLVL.

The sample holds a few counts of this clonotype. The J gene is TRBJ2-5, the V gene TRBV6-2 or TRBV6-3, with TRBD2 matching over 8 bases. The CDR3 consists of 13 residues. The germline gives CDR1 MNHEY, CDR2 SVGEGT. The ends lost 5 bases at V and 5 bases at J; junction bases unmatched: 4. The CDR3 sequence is CASSKSGSETQYF. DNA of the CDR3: TGTGCCAGCAGTAAAAGCGGGAGTGAGACCCAGTACTTC.

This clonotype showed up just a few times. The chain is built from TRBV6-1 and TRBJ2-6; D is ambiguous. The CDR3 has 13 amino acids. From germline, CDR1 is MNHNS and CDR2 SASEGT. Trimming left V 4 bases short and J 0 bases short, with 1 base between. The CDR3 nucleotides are TGTGCCAGCAGTGCCTCTGGGGCCAACGTCCTGACTTTC. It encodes CASSASGANVLTF.

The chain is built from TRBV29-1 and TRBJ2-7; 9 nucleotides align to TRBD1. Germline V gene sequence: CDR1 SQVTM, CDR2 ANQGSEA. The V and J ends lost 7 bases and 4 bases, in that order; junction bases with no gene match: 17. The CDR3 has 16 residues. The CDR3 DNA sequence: TGCAGCGCCCAAACCTCCACCGGGACAGGGATTTACGAGCAGTACTTC. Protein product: CSAQTSTGTGIYEQYF.

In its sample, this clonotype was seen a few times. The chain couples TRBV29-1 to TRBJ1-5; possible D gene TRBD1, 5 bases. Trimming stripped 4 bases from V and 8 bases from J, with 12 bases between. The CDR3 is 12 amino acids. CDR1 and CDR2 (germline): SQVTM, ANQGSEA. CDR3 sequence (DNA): TGCAGCGTTGGCCAGGGACTCGAGCCCCAGCATTTT. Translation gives CSVGQGLEPQHF. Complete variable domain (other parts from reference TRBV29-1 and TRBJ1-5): SAVISQKPSRDICQRGTSLTIQCQVDSQVTMMFWYRQQPGQSLTLIATANQGSEATYESGFVIDKFPISRPNLTFSTLTVSNMSPEDSSIYLCSVGQGLEPQHFGDGTRLSIL.

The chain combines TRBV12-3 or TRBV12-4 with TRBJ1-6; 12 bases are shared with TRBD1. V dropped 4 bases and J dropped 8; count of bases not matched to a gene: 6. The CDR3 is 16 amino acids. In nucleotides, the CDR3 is TGTGCCAGCAGTTCCCCGGGACAGGGGGCTGATTCACCCCTCCACTTT. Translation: CASSSPGQGADSPLHF.

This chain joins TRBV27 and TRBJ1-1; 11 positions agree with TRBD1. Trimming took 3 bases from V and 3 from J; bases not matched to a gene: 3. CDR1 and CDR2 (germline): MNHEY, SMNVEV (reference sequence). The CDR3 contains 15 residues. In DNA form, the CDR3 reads TGTGCCAGCAGTTTCGGGACAGGGGGTGACACTGAAGCTTTCTTT. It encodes CASSFGTGGDTEAFF.